The 3 T cell receptor beta chains below all came from one sample that was sequenced in a study of blood T cells in healthy people across ages. A J-beta primer mix and a sample-barcoded 5' primer were used in a second PCR of roughly 6 to 12 cycles. TCRdb used MiXCR to reprocess the 5' RACE reads, holding one entry per CDR3 protein. The sample lists 550,000 to 800,000 distinct CDR3 sequences, around a fifth occurring once. Material for sequencing was blood. The receptors here all came from a man between 65 and 85 years old in good health.

This clonotype showed up just a few times. Mismatch with germline at one junction end may stem from a read error. The V and J genes are TRBV11-2 and TRBJ2-2, with D possibly TRBD1 on 7 matching bases. The CDR3 loop spans 15 amino acids. The germline V gene has CDR1 SGHAT and CDR2 FQNNGV. This CDR3 is CASSPSGTATGGLFF. In DNA, the CDR3 is TGTGCCAGCAGCCCCTCCGGGACAGCCACCGGGGGGCTGTTTTTT.

This clonotype has ten or more counts. The gene calls are TRBV20-1 and TRBJ1-1; no clear D gene. The V end was cut by 7 bases, the J end by 4 bases, with 16 bases between. The V gene's germline CDR1 is DFQATT and CDR2 SNEGSKA (reference sequence). This CDR3 region has 13 residues. The CDR3 bases are TGCAGTGGCCCATCCAAGACGGCCACTGAAGCTTTCTTT. Translating gives CSGPSKTATEAFF.

This chain links TRBV10-3 with TRBJ2-3; D possibly corresponds to TRBD1 (5 bases). Trimming shortened V by 8 bases and J by 1 base, and 13 bases separated the two germline ends. The CDR3 runs to 14 residues. Germline V gene data show CDR1 as ENHRY and CDR2 as SYGVKD. CDR3 in amino acids: CAIGGALGTDTQYF. The CDR3 DNA sequence: TGTGCCATCGGTGGGGCCCTGGGCACAGATACGCAGTATTTT.